The 25 T cell receptor beta chains listed next were all sequenced from one sample in a study of CD8+ T cells in alopecia areata. RNA extraction was followed by reverse transcription into cDNA, which acted as the sequencing template. Some clones are missing from TCRdb's copy, which holds only in-frame ones; the method was immunoSEQ multiplex PCR. The repertoire has 150,000 or so clones, roughly 48% of them found once; the top ten carry 6% to 7%. Sequencing input: CD4+ T cells sorted from blood. The receptors come from a human donor with alopecia areata.

This clone has only one observation. One end of the junction fails to match germline, which may point to a read error. The chain has TRBV7-8 and TRBJ2-6; D may correspond to TRBD1 or TRBD2 (5 bases each). Per the germline V gene, CDR1 is SGHVS and CDR2 is FQNEAQ. The CDR3 spans 18 residues. The CDR3 sequence is CASTLSRDALSGANVLTF. CDR3 DNA sequence: TGTGCCAGCACCTTATCACGGGACGCGCTCTCTGGGGCCAACGTCCTGACTTTC.

The J gene is TRBJ2-6, the V gene TRBV27; TRBD2 agrees at 10 bases. The germline V gene has CDR1 MNHEY and CDR2 SMNVEV (reference sequence). CDR3 length: 17 amino acids. Trimming cost V 2 bases and J 2 bases; bases outside gene matches: 3. As DNA, the CDR3 is TGTGCCAGCAGTTTAACTAGCGGGATGGCTGGGGCCAACGTCCTGACTTTC. As protein: CASSLTSGMAGANVLTF.

Details on this clone: At the DNA level, this CDR3 is encoded by other sequences in the same sample as well. The chain is built from TRBV9 and TRBJ2-5, with no clear D. Germline V gives CDR1 SGDLS, CDR2 YYNGEE. Deletions cut 5 bases from V and 2 bases from J, with 4 bases between. The CDR3 has 11 residues. The CDR3 sequence: CASSLQETQYF. CDR3 nucleotide sequence: TGTGCCAGCAGTTTACAAGAGACCCAGTACTTC.

V gene TRBV2 combines with J gene TRBJ1-5; D gene unclear. There are 12 residues in the CDR3. Germline CDR1 is SNHLY and CDR2 is FYNNEI. The ends were cut back, 6 bases at V and 4 bases at J, with 7 bases in the middle. The CDR3 here is CASSAQNQPQHF. The DNA for the CDR3 is TGTGCCAGCAGCGCACAAAATCAGCCCCAGCATTTT. The whole variable domain, remainder taken from reference TRBV2 and TRBJ1-5, is EPEVTQTPSHQVTQMGQEVILRCVPISNHLYFYWYRQILGQKVEFLVSFYNNEISEKSEIFDDQFSVERPDGSNFTLKIRSTKLEDSAMYFCASSAQNQPQHFGDGTRLSIL.

This clone occurred a few times. V gene TRBV28 combines with J gene TRBJ2-7; the D is unclear. Deletions cut 5 bases from V and 3 bases from J, with 11 bases between. This CDR3 is built from 13 residues. Looked up from germline, CDR1 is MDHEN and CDR2 is SYDVKM. In nucleotides, the CDR3 is TGTGCCAGCAGTCCATCTGGCTTCTACGAGCAGTACTTC. Translation: CASSPSGFYEQYF.

About this clone: Other nucleotide sequences in the sample specify the same CDR3. V gene TRBV5-1 combines with J gene TRBJ2-7, with 8 bases identical to TRBD2. The V segment lost 4 bases and the J segment 0 bases; nucleotides outside the gene matches: 3. CDR1 is SGHRS and CDR2 is YFSETQ in the germline V gene. This CDR3 is 14 amino acids long. DNA for the CDR3: TGCGCCAGCAGCGCAAGCGGGAGCTCCTACGAGCAGTACTTC. This encodes CASSASGSSYEQYF.

This clone showed up many times. The chain employs TRBV13 and TRBJ1-3, with D hard to call. The V gene lost 3 bases and the J gene lost 0 bases, with 9 bases spanning the gap. The germline V gene encodes CDR1 PRHDT and CDR2 FYEKMQ (reference sequence). This CDR3 has 15 residues. CDR3 region: CASSFTVNSGNTIYF. The CDR3 DNA sequence: TGTGCCAGCAGCTTCACAGTGAACTCTGGAAACACCATATATTTT.

The chain joins TRBV28 to TRBJ2-7, with TRBD1 identical over 8 bases. This CDR3 region has 15 residues. V lost 6 bases to trimming and J lost 5 bases; unmatched junction nucleotides: 12. Germline V gene data show CDR1 as MDHEN and CDR2 as SYDVKM. Here the CDR3 reads CASSLLTGGRDEQYF. The DNA of the CDR3 is TGTGCCAGCAGCCTGCTAACAGGGGGACGTGACGAGCAGTACTTC.

V and J are TRBV29-1 and TRBJ2-3; D is unclear. CDR1 and CDR2 from the germline V gene are SQVTM and ANQGSEA. Trimming pared 3 bases from V and 2 bases from J, leaving 9 bases between. The CDR3 contains 13 residues. The CDR3 DNA reads as TGCAGCGTTGATAGCTTTTACACAGATACGCAGTATTTT. This gives the protein CSVDSFYTDTQYF.

This rearrangement joins TRBV30 to TRBJ2-2; the D gene is possibly TRBD1 (7 bases). Germline loops: CDR1 GTSNPN, CDR2 SVGIG (reference sequence). This CDR3 has 15 residues. Trimming removed 1 base at V and 4 bases at J, with 13 bases between. The CDR3 reads CAWSALRGATGELFF. The CDR3 DNA sequence: TGTGCCTGGAGTGCCCTCAGGGGGGCCACCGGGGAGCTGTTTTTT.

V usage is TRBV28 and J usage is TRBJ1-2; D unresolved. V gave up 5 bases and J gave up 5 bases, with 9 bases separating them. The CDR3 is 12 residues long. CDR1 is MDHEN and CDR2 is SYDVKM in the germline V gene. Here the CDR3 DNA reads TGTGCCAGCAGTCCCCCAGATTATGGCTACACCTTC. This codes for CASSPPDYGYTF.

The chain uses TRBV30 and TRBJ2-1; 7 bases are a match to TRBD2. V shed 6 bases, J shed 11 bases, and the junction held 10 bases outside the gene matches. In germline, CDR1 is GTSNPN, CDR2 SVGIG (reference sequence). This CDR3 comprises 12 residues. The CDR3 DNA reads as TGTGCCTGCCGAAACCAAGCGGGAAAGCAGTTCTTC. Its translation: CACRNQAGKQFF.

The chain uses TRBV5-1 and TRBJ1-1, with D unclear. Between the trimmed V and J ends, which lost 1 base and 9 bases, there was a span of 10 bases. The CDR3 is 12 residues long. The germline gives CDR1 SGHRS, CDR2 YFSETQ. CDR3: CASSLSWEKAFF. The CDR3 DNA sequence: TGCGCCAGCAGCTTGTCTTGGGAGAAAGCTTTCTTT.

The rearrangement uses TRBV29-1 and TRBJ2-1; 9 positions match TRBD1. The V and J ends lost 4 bases and 3 bases, in that order; junction bases with no gene match: 4. CDR3 length: 14 residues. Germline V gives CDR1 SQVTM, CDR2 ANQGSEA. The chain's CDR3 is CSVVDRGLYNEQFF. DNA for the CDR3: TGCAGCGTTGTGGACAGGGGCCTCTACAATGAGCAGTTCTTC.

CDR3 in amino acids: CSVRAGGTGELFF. CDR3 sequence (DNA): TGCAGCGTTCGGGCAGGGGGCACCGGGGAGCTGTTTTTT. This chain uses TRBV29-1 with TRBJ2-2; TRBD1 matches 7 bases. Germline V CDR1 and CDR2: SQVTM, ANQGSEA. This CDR3 has 13 amino acids. V shed 5 bases and J 4 bases; nucleotides not matched to a gene: 4.

This sequence joins TRBV19 and TRBJ1-1; weak D call: TRBD1 (5 bases). The V end was cut by 0 bases, the J end by 6 bases, with 14 bases between. This CDR3 region has 15 residues. The germline gives CDR1 LNHDA, CDR2 SQIVND (reference sequence). In DNA, the CDR3 is TGTGCCAGTAGTATAGATCTTAGGGGTACCGCTGAAGCTTTCTTT. It encodes CASSIDLRGTAEAFF.

DNA of the CDR3: TGTGCCAGCAGTGATGACGGACGCCCTTCCCGCGAGCAGTACTTC. It is translated as CASSDDGRPSREQYF. The rearrangement links TRBV25-1 to TRBJ2-7; D remains unclear. Germline values: CDR1 MGHDK, CDR2 SYGVNS. Trimming took 3 bases from V and 6 from J, leaving 18 bases between them. The CDR3 has 15 amino acids.

V is TRBV6-5 and J is TRBJ1-1; D gene ambiguous. The CDR3 covers 13 residues. V dropped 2 bases and J dropped 3 bases, with 7 bases sitting between them. Germline CDR1 MNHEY, CDR2 SVGAGI. CDR3 sequence reads: CASSYEGYTEAFF. The CDR3 bases are TGTGCCAGCAGTTACGAGGGTTACACTGAAGCTTTCTTT.

The rearrangement uses TRBV6-1 and TRBJ1-5; D gene ambiguous. Trimming took 6 bases from V and 7 from J, leaving 10 bases between them. This CDR3 contains 12 residues. The germline V gene encodes CDR1 MNHNS and CDR2 SASEGT. This CDR3 reads CASRGVGQPQHF. CDR3 in DNA: TGTGCCAGCAGGGGAGTTGGACAGCCCCAGCATTTT.

This clone was counted a single time. The chain is built from TRBV11-2 and TRBJ2-4, with 11 bases lining up with TRBD1. This CDR3 has 14 amino acids. J lost 6 bases, V lost 5 bases, and 3 bases had no gene match. Germline CDR1 SGHAT, CDR2 FQNNGV. As DNA, the CDR3 is TGTGCCAGCAGCCTGGGGACAGGGGGAAACATTCAGTACTTC. Translating gives CASSLGTGGNIQYF.

This clone has just a few counts. The rearrangement joins TRBV2 to TRBJ2-7, with no clear D. The CDR3 has 16 residues. The germline gives CDR1 SNHLY, CDR2 FYNNEI. Trimming stripped 3 bases from V and 2 bases from J, with 17 bases between. This CDR3 is CASSDLLKVGTYEQYF. DNA of the CDR3: TGTGCCAGCAGTGATCTCCTCAAGGTGGGCACCTACGAGCAGTACTTC. Filled out from reference TRBV2 and TRBJ2-7, the complete variable domain reads EPEVTQTPSHQVTQMGQEVILRCVPISNHLYFYWYRQILGQKVEFLVSFYNNEISEKSEIFDDQFSVERPDGSNFTLKIRSTKLEDSAMYFCASSDLLKVGTYEQYFGPGTRLTVT.

The sample holds a few counts of this clone. The chain links TRBV19 to TRBJ2-1, with TRBD1 matching 9 bases. V lost 10 bases to trimming and J lost 5 bases; unmatched junction nucleotides: 12. Germline V CDR1 and CDR2: LNHDA, SQIVND (reference sequence). The CDR3 totals 15 residues. DNA for the CDR3: TGTGCCACCAGAAAAGAACGGACAGGGGACAATGAGCAGTTCTTC. Amino acids: CATRKERTGDNEQFF.

This clone has only a few counts. V gene TRBV29-1 combines with J gene TRBJ1-1; perhaps TRBD1 as D (6 bases). CDR3 length equals 12 residues. Germline values: CDR1 SQVTM, CDR2 ANQGSEA. V was pared by 4 bases and J by 4 bases, with 10 bases between. The CDR3 protein is CSVAGGPTEAFF. CDR3 nucleotides: TGCAGCGTTGCGGGGGGCCCCACTGAAGCTTTCTTT.

This clone was detected a few times. The J gene is TRBJ1-1, the V gene TRBV27; D is ambiguous. Germline lookup yields CDR1 MNHEY and CDR2 SMNVEV (reference sequence). V gave up 5 bases and J gave up 0 bases, with 10 bases separating them. The CDR3 is 14 amino acids. In nucleotides, the CDR3 is TGTGCCAGCAGTCTAAATAGGCTGAACACTGAAGCTTTCTTT. Protein product: CASSLNRLNTEAFF.

This clone was seen only a few times. The chain joins TRBV29-1 to TRBJ1-1; D possibly corresponds to TRBD1 (5 bases). From germline, CDR1 is SQVTM and CDR2 ANQGSEA. Trimming took 1 base from V and 0 from J, leaving 12 bases between them. This CDR3 comprises 15 residues. This CDR3 is CSVEGRVKLNTEAFF. In DNA form, the CDR3 reads TGCAGCGTTGAAGGCAGGGTAAAACTGAACACTGAAGCTTTCTTT.